This T cell receptor (beta chain) emerged from a study of CD8 T cells in ankylosing spondylitis. Using its own MiXCR run on the 5' RACE reads, TCRdb lists one record per CDR3 protein. This sample has about 260,000 distinct CDR3 sequences, with around 20% found just once. The trim removed 4 bases at V and 2 bases at J, leaving 8 bases unmatched. The length of the CDR3 is 15 residues. Germline V CDR1 and CDR2: SGHRS, YFSETQ. Only a few counts were recorded for this clonotype. The antigen is undetermined. Study results and limitations: Ankylosing spondylitis blood seemed to carry a telltale TCR beta motif made of under 10 highly homologous variants.

Material: blood, either unsorted or a sorted T cell fraction (not recorded which). The V gene is TRBV5-1, the J gene TRBJ2-5; 7 positions match TRBD1. The source is a male donor with ankylosing spondylitis or in good health (not recorded which). The CDR3 DNA is TGCGCCAGCAGCCCAGGGGGTCCACGGCAAGAGACCCAGTACTTC. This sequence encodes CASSPGGPRQETQYF. The full variable domain, completed using reference TRBV5-1 and TRBJ2-5, is KAGVTQTPRYLIKTRGQQVTLSCSPISGHRSVSWYQQTPGQGLQFLFEYFSETQRNKGNFPGRFSGRQFSNSRSEMNVSTLELGDSALYLCASSPGGPRQETQYFGPGTRLLVL.